This T cell receptor (beta chain) was obtained from a study of OX40 agonist ivuxolimab in advanced cancers. Study-level information: Each dose-escalation patient presented with hepatocellular carcinoma, melanoma, renal cell or head and neck cancer. Three partial responders included one hepatocellular carcinoma patient and two cutaneous melanoma patients.

Study-level points and caveats: Circulating CD4+ and CD8+ T cells showed clonal expansion by week 6 at 0.1 to 3.0 mg/kg.

Clones were read by immunoSEQ multiplex PCR, and TCRdb kept only the in-frame ones, dropping some. The sample records tens of thousands of clones, 85% to 90% being singletons. V was shortened by 7 bases and J by 0 bases, with 19 bases between the two germline ends. There are 16 residues in the CDR3. Per germline, CDR1 MDHEN and CDR2 SYDVKM. This clone was picked up one time. Its antigen is not known. The chain couples TRBV28 to TRBJ2-7; D is possibly TRBD2 (6 bases). The TCR comes from an adult with an advanced solid tumor such as melanoma, head and neck, liver or kidney cancer. This sample comprised CD4+ or CD8+ T cells sorted from blood, obtained in a trial of the OX40 agonist ivuxolimab. For the CDR3, the DNA is TGTGCCAGCAATTATGGGTGGAGTAGCGGCTCCTACGAGCAGTACTTC. Residues: CASNYGWSSGSYEQYF.